This TCR beta chain was profiled in a study of CD8 T cells in ankylosing spondylitis. Study-level points and caveats: Reports say disease-linked clones showed up significantly more in matched ankylosing spondylitis synovial fluid.

TCRdb used MiXCR to reprocess the 5' RACE reads, holding one entry per CDR3 protein. The sample shows 150,000 to 200,000 distinct CDR3 sequences, about 9.9% of them seen only once. This clonotype was counted ten times or more. Its specificity is not known. Germline lookup yields CDR1 LGHDT and CDR2 YNNKEL (reference sequence). The CDR3 contains 15 residues. Trimming took off 4 bases at V and 3 bases at J, with 16 bases between the two ends. The TCR comes from a male donor with ankylosing spondylitis or in good health (not recorded which). The rearrangement joins TRBV3-1 to TRBJ2-7, with a weak D call TRBD2 (5 bases). Material: blood, either unsorted or a sorted T cell fraction (not recorded which). The CDR3 region has the DNA TGTGCCAGCAGCCCCCGAGGGTTAGGGTTCTACGAGCAGTACTTC. Protein product: CASSPRGLGFYEQYF.